The 12 T cell receptor beta chains in this list originate from one sample, sequenced in a study of blood T cell repertoires in COVID-19. Clones were sequenced by immunoSEQ multiplex PCR, and TCRdb holds only the in-frame ones, with some missing. The sample includes more than 300,000 clones, under 90% seen only once; the top ten take 3.5% to 4.5%. The sequencing input was PBMCs or T cells enriched from blood (not recorded which). The receptors stem from a man aged 25-45 years who had recovered from COVID-19.

The rearrangement joins TRBV6-5 to TRBJ1-1, with 7 positions matching TRBD1. The CDR3 consists of 15 residues. The V segment lost 4 bases and the J segment 0 bases; nucleotides outside the gene matches: 5. Germline lookup yields CDR1 MNHEY and CDR2 SVGAGI. This CDR3 reads CASSSVTGMNTEAFF. The CDR3 nucleotides read TGTGCCAGCAGTTCCGTGACAGGGATGAACACTGAAGCTTTCTTT.

Worth noting for this clone: No DNA is shown, since the ends of the CDR3 on it are uncertain; the CDR3 is the one TCRdb lists. The rearrangement uses TRBV12-3 or TRBV12-4 and TRBJ2-5; the tabulated D call, TRBD2, remains unverified against the DNA. The CDR3 sequence runs 13 residues, both termini included. The CDR3 loop reads CASSFRFGETQYF.

This clone was seen once. The chain recombines TRBV19 with TRBJ2-3; tentatively, D is TRBD2 (5 bases). With 2 bases removed from V and 4 bases from J, the gap between germline ends came to 7 bases. CDR1 and CDR2 (germline): LNHDA, SQIVND (reference sequence). The length of the CDR3 is 13 residues. CDR3: CASSIIGADTQYF. In DNA, the CDR3 is TGTGCCAGTAGTATAATCGGGGCAGATACGCAGTATTTT.

This sequence joins TRBV24-1 and TRBJ2-5, with TRBD1 identical over 7 bases. The length of the CDR3 is 14 residues. The germline V gene has CDR1 KGHDR and CDR2 SFDVKD. The V gene end was trimmed by 4 bases and the J gene end by 3 bases; junction bases not matched to a gene: 4. The CDR3 protein is CATSDPTGKETQYF. In DNA form, the CDR3 reads TGTGCCACCAGTGACCCGACAGGGAAAGAGACCCAGTACTTC.

V is TRBV6-1 and J is TRBJ1-6; D might be TRBD1 (5 bases). The V and J ends lost 0 bases and 8 bases respectively, with 14 bases between them. This CDR3 comprises 16 residues. The V gene's germline CDR1 is MNHNS and CDR2 SASEGT. CDR3 sequence: CASSEALQGVDSPLHF. The CDR3 DNA reads TGTGCCAGCAGTGAAGCGCTTCAAGGGGTGGATTCACCCCTCCACTTT.

V gene TRBV7-9 combines with J gene TRBJ2-7; D call uncertain. The CDR3 extends over 13 amino acids. The germline V and J ends were trimmed by 1 base and 4 bases, with 8 bases remaining between them. Germline V gene sequence: CDR1 SEHNR, CDR2 FQNEAQ (reference sequence). The DNA of the CDR3 is TGTGCCAGCAGCTTAGTTTCCCAATACGAGCAGTACTTC. This translates into CASSLVSQYEQYF.

DNA for the CDR3: TGTGCCAGCAGCCCCGGCGTGAGAGGGCTTTCTGATGGCTACACCTTC. Residues: CASSPGVRGLSDGYTF. This chain joins TRBV7-9 and TRBJ1-2; D remains unclear. The CDR3 consists of 16 residues. V was clipped by 5 bases and J by 6 bases, with 22 bases between them. Germline CDR1 reads SEHNR; CDR2 reads FQNEAQ (reference sequence).

This chain joins TRBV3-1 (or the pseudogene TRBV3-2) and TRBJ2-1; tentatively, D is TRBD2 (5 bases). This CDR3 comprises 15 residues. The germline gives CDR1 LGHDT, CDR2 YNNKEL (reference sequence). V was cut by 0 bases and J by 6 bases, with 12 bases left in between. The CDR3 bases are TGTGCCAGCAGCCAAGAGGGTCTAGGACTCAATGAGCAGTTCTTC. Protein: CASSQEGLGLNEQFF.

Here the CDR3 reads CASSIEGQGWGTEAFF. CDR3 nucleotide sequence: TGTGCCAGCAGCATCGAGGGACAGGGGTGGGGCACTGAAGCTTTCTTT. The chain uses TRBV11-3 and TRBJ1-1; 10 bases are a match to TRBD1. Looked up from germline, CDR1 is SGHNT and CDR2 is YENEEA. CDR3 length equals 16 residues. Trimming took 5 bases from V and 4 from J; bases not matched to a gene: 10. Based on the CDR3 plus reference TRBV11-3 and TRBJ1-1, the full variable domain is EAGVVQSPRYKIIEKKQPVAFWCNPISGHNTLYWYLQNLGQGPELLIRYENEEAVDDSQLPKDRFSAERLKGVDSTLKIQPAELGDSAVYLCASSIEGQGWGTEAFFGQGTRLTVV.

This clone came up a few times. The gene calls are TRBV6-5 and TRBJ1-2; 9 bases match TRBD1. With 5 bases clipped from V and 6 bases from J, the junction kept 4 bases outside the gene matches. The germline gives CDR1 MNHEY, CDR2 SVGAGI. The CDR3 length is 13 residues. The CDR3: CASSRDRVDGYTF. The CDR3 nucleotides are TGTGCCAGCAGTCGGGACAGGGTGGATGGCTACACCTTC.

Concerning this clone: This sample includes further DNA sequences coding for the same CDR3. The V gene is TRBV9, the J gene TRBJ2-7; unclear D gene. Trimming took 0 bases from V and 6 from J, leaving 4 bases between them. This CDR3 has 11 amino acids. Per the germline V gene, CDR1 is SGDLS and CDR2 is YYNGEE. The CDR3 coding sequence is TGTGCCAGCAGCGTAGGCGGCGAGCAGTACTTC. Translated: CASSVGGEQYF.

The CDR3 region has the DNA TGCGCCAGCACCGTGAGGGGGGGAGAGACCCAGTACTTC. This gives the protein CASTVRGGETQYF. The V and J genes are TRBV5-1 and TRBJ2-5, with a weak D call TRBD2 (7 bases). The CDR3 has 13 residues. The germline V gene encodes CDR1 SGHRS and CDR2 YFSETQ. V lost 6 bases and J lost 4, with 13 bases in between.